This T cell receptor beta chain is drawn from a study of blood T cell repertoires in COVID-19 (dated by TCRdb to 2019 to 2021). Background on the whole study: The collaborator samples originated in the United States, Italy and Spain and spanned the acute and convalescent phases of COVID-19. The prospective study material was composed of cDNA or gDNA derived from T cells, B-cell-depleted T cells, or PBMCs. Subjects who had been exposed to COVID-19, were actively infected with it, or had recovered from it provided the deeply sampled blood TCRbeta repertoires that made up the dataset. The repertoires were made available in a free public database intended to serve as a resource for research on the immune response to SARS-CoV-2. The samples were drawn from the first 160 participants of the ongoing ImmuneRACE study and from 1,200 or so subjects provided by 6 global collaborators. A de-identified subject ID, COVID-19 status, age in years and sex were almost always included in the sample metadata. HLA class I and class II types, where available, came from metadata supplied by the sample provider rather than from assay-based typing.

As concerns this clone: Its specific antigen is unknown. Base quality data are lacking; no much larger clone is found one base away.

The immunoSEQ Assay, a bias-controlled multiplex PCR, was used to amplify TCRbeta CDR3 regions from genomic DNA. The study's own analysis went as follows. Nucleated cell counts per sample were estimated from amplification of reference gene primers within the assay. To quantify the absolute abundance of each unique TCRbeta CDR3 rearrangement, sequence reads were collapsed and filtered. For each sample, productive Simpson clonality was calculated by taking the square root of Simpson's diversity index across productive rearrangements. TCRdb holds this immuneACCESS table with in-frame rearrangements only. Some clones are missing; in checked studies, unresolved V genes explain under half, and the rest has no known cause. V and J calls and clone size are those listed in that table; D and trimming were worked out from the DNA. The sample profile shows 250,000 to 350,000 clones; about nine tenths of them were found once. Of the sample, 2.5% to 3% falls within the top ten clones.

V is pruned by 3 bases and J by 5 bases, leaving 6 bases of the junction without a gene match. The CDR3 runs 14 residues from the cysteine to the phenylalanine. This entry keeps only the CDR3 DNA: 42 bases, framed from base 1. The germline V gene encodes CDR1 LNHDA and CDR2 SQIVND (reference sequence). One collaborating source in Seattle enrolled patients while the patients were actively infected and followed the patients over time throughout the course of disease. Each collaborating institution followed its own protocols to collect whole blood in K2EDTA tubes. For TCRbeta analysis, collaborators shipped samples as frozen whole blood, isolated PBMCs, or DNA extracted from either of those sample types. What the research found in general, with its limitations: Clinical and demographic metadata were provided uncurated, with the amount varying by source and participant.

The rearrangement combines TRBV19 with TRBJ1-1; TRBD1 aligns with 7 central bases. The receptor comes from a woman aged 25 to 39 with COVID-19, enrolled during active disease. Sequenced: peripheral blood. The CDR3 sequence is CASSIHRGGTEAFF. The nucleotide sequence is TGTGCCAGTAGTATCCACAGGGGTGGGACTGAAGCTTTCTTT. Supplemented by the reference TRBV19 and TRBJ1-1 proteins around the CDR3, the complete variable domain is DGGITQSPKYLFRKEGQNVTLSCEQNLNHDAMYWYRQDPGQGLRLIYYSQIVNDFQKGDIAEGYSVSREKKESFPLTVTSAQKNPTAFYLCASSIHRGGTEAFFGQGTRLTVV.